The 2 T cell receptor beta chains listed next were all sequenced from one sample in a study of tumor-infiltrating lymphocytes in primary liver carcinoma. Co-extraction of both nucleic acids (RNA and DNA) used 20-30 mg of unsorted bulk tissue. A primer in the constant region served to generate TCR beta cDNA from roughly 520 ng of total RNA. Slightly modified ARM-PCR, run as three nested multiplex PCR rounds, produced the TCR beta libraries. The two initial PCR rounds, about 9 cycles each, used TRBV1-TRBV30 forward and C-beta reverse primers. MiXCR, run by TCRdb on the multiplex PCR reads, gives a single entry per CDR3 protein. Of around 21,000 distinct CDR3 sequences listed, roughly 70% were seen once; the top ten hold about two fifths. The sequenced material came from liver tumor tissue from sampling region 1. The subset is: tumor region T1, superior pole. These receptors all come from a middle-aged man with primary liver carcinoma and hepatitis B virus infection.

Concerning this clonotype: The junction differs from germline at one of its ends, possibly a read error. The chain couples TRBV11-2 to TRBJ2-3; D is unresolved. Germline V CDR1 and CDR2: SGHAT, FQNNGV. This CDR3 region has 16 residues. CDR3 loop: CASSRQHTNPTDTQHF. CDR3 in DNA: TGTGCCAGCAGCCGACAACACACCAACCCCACAGATACGCAGCATTTC.

With regard to this clonotype: The CDR3 end shows no conserved phenylalanine or tryptophan, and so a read error is likely. The CDR3: CSVEGDGGRSETQYS. As DNA, the CDR3 is TGCAGCGTTGAAGGGGACGGGGGACGGTCAGAGACCCAGTACTCC. This rearrangement joins TRBV29-1 to TRBJ2-5; possible D gene TRBD2, 6 bases. The CDR3 sequence is 15 residues long. V was shortened by 1 base and J by 4 bases, with 16 bases between the two germline ends. CDR1 is SQVTM, CDR2 ANQGSEA, per germline.